This TCR beta chain was recovered during a study of cytomegalovirus exposure and HLA in healthy donors (dated by TCRdb to 2017 to 2019). For context, the study as a whole: In an earlier analysis of some 550 of the donors, 276 Gb of sequence data and 90 million to 120 million unique TCR beta sequences from 180 million or so T cells were reported. An early release covering approximately 600 HLA-typed donors comprised approximately 300 gigabases of sequencing data and 85 million or so unique TCR sequences. Of the roughly 400 genotyped donors, approximately 80% fell in the genetic ancestry cluster associated with self-reported Caucasian donors. The study aimed to test whether signatures of past pathogen exposure could be identified by cataloging public T cell receptors. The T cell repertoires of 700 or so subjects were profiled by immunosequencing and related to cytomegalovirus serostatus. A separate validation cohort of 100 to 150 different subjects was used in addition to the roughly 700-subject first cohort. To predict cytomegalovirus infection status, the study combined high-throughput TCR immunosequencing, statistical association of individual TCRs with disease status, and machine learning. In a later analysis, previously published TCR beta repertoires from several hundred donors were re-analyzed and high-resolution HLA genotyping was added so that TCR occurrence patterns could be studied. Rather than using new phenotypic data, the later analysis identified candidate immune exposures from TCR beta sequences and from how often those sequences occurred across donors. An earlier analysis of around 580 of the donors used high-throughput TCR beta sequencing to judge whether each TCR beta V gene segment behaved as functional or pseudogenic. Donor age, sex, ethnicity and CMV serostatus were compiled alongside the repertoire data. In a later genetic analysis, genome-wide SNP genotypes for about three fifths of the 666 donors were used, and that subset was treated as a discovery cohort. All discovery cohort repertoires had been generated using a single sequencing platform. Both class I and class II loci were covered by HLA typing, at four-digit resolution. The number of typed donors differed by locus: 629-630 for A, B, C, DRB1 and DQB1; 522 for DQA1; fewer than 610 for DPA1; and around 450 for DPB1. Because of strong linkage in the cohort, roughly five DR-DQ haplotypes were treated as single units for association and clustering. Among over 350 genotyped donors of the cohort, an average of about 240,000 unique TCR beta nucleotide sequences were sequenced per donor, roughly a sixth of them non-productive. Overall study results and their limits: Sequencing depth was assumed to be roughly uniform across donors in the presence/absence analyses, though that assumption may not hold. In a later analysis, several top co-occurrence clusters were reported to appear linked to parvovirus B19, influenza, CMV and Epstein-Barr virus. According to a later genetic analysis, donors in an Asian-associated ancestry cluster had fewer N-insertions in productive TCRs than the roughly 700-donor mean. In a later analysis, HLA-associated TCR beta chains showed more clonal expansion and lower generation probabilities than non-associated chains that were equally common. When HLA alleles, especially DR and DQ, strongly co-occurred, attributing TCR associations to individual alleles was difficult. CMV serostatus was the only immune exposure information available for the cohort. An association between a missense DCLRE1C variant and V-gene and J-gene trimming of TCR beta chains was found in a later genetic analysis and replicated in an independent cohort. The study listed 164 TCR beta chains as associated with cytomegalovirus. HLA typing was unavailable for some donors at each locus, so association tests used only the typed subset. The earlier analysis of fewer than 750 of the donors excluded 15 to 20 rarely observed V segments, including chromosome 9 orphons, because counts were too low. Because the 87-base-pair reads could not distinguish some IMGT-functional V segments, including TRBV6-2 and TRBV6-3, those segments were excluded. Linkage disequilibrium might explain the correlated functional status among segregating V segments, but an unknown experimental factor could not be ruled out. It was suggested by the authors that the approach could potentially be generalized to other disease states and immunological phenotypes. According to a later analysis, TCR association rates differed among HLA loci, with DRB1 alleles showing the most associated TCRs and HLA-C alleles showing the fewest. This cohort had only TCR beta chains sequenced, and the lack of alpha or paired-chain data limited which features could be detected. The classifier was reported to diagnose cytomegalovirus status with high specificity and sensitivity in both the original and validation cohorts. In a later analysis, most CMV-associated TCR beta chains were found to appear HLA-restricted, with HLA associations seemingly driven largely by CMV exposure. In an earlier analysis of 587 of the donors, most TCR beta V segments appeared in productive rearrangements about 90% or about 30% of the time, broadly matching IMGT annotations. In a later analysis, about 16,000 TCR beta sequences were associated with specific HLA alleles at a false discovery rate of 0.05. A further reported finding was that TCR beta sequences accurately predicted the HLA-A and HLA-B alleles for most subjects in the first cohort. While some public TCRs were present in many individuals, most TCR sequences turned up only very rarely across donors. Three of the identified cytomegalovirus-associated TCR beta chains were confirmed in vitro to be specific for cytomegalovirus antigens. A group of highly shared sequence variants was considered likely to be a technical artifact of the sequencing pipeline.

Library preparation was by the immunoSEQ multiplex PCR assay. For the multiplex PCR, a mixture combining 60 forward primers for TCR Vbeta segments and 13 reverse primers for TCR Jbeta segments was used. A multiplex PCR assay on genomic DNA amplified the CDR3 region of rearranged TCR beta genes. Amplified TCR beta libraries were sequenced as 87-base-pair reads on the Illumina HiSeq System. As for how the authors treated the data: In a later analysis, 80 million or so unique TCR beta chains were counted across the 650 to 750 repertoires, and around 11 million of these chains were shared by at least two donors. Raw reads were error-corrected and collapsed into unique sequences by a nearest-neighbor algorithm in which closely related sequences were merged to remove PCR and sequencing errors. To assign V, D and J gene segments, CDR3 sequences were aligned to IMGT reference sequences. For a sequence to be retained, a match of at least six nucleotides was required to both a V gene segment and a J gene segment. A rearrangement was called productive if the CDR3 had no stop codons and remained in frame with V and J, and every other rearrangement was called non-productive. Following IMGT convention, CDR3 was defined as the stretch from the second conserved V-encoded cysteine up to the conserved J-encoded phenylalanine. Sequences without an unambiguous match to a single V gene segment were excluded from the earlier analysis of about 600 of the donors. An earlier analysis of about 590 of the donors classified V segments as functional when productive rearrangements were above 56.7% and as segregating when the standard deviation between donors was above 5%. A statistical classification framework was built for diagnosing cytomegalovirus status from the catalog of TCR beta chain sequences. In a later analysis, V and J genes were assigned by comparing TCR nucleotide sequences against IMGT/GENE-DB human TR gene sequences. A later analysis assigned CDR3 sequences and most-parsimonious VDJ recombination scenarios with the TCRdist pipeline. In a later analysis, each TCR beta chain was defined by its CDR3 amino acid sequence together with its V-gene family, and reads lacking a unique V-gene family were excluded. A later analysis removed nearly 600 highly shared, low-generation-probability nucleotide sequences to deal with suspected cross-contamination and a sequencing artifact. A later analysis calculated a clonal expansion index for each public chain from normalized within-repertoire ranks of inferred template counts. Generation probabilities in a later analysis came from a VDJ recombination model fitted to out-of-frame rearrangements, and those results were checked against IGoR. In a later analysis, TCR-TCR, TCR-HLA and TCR-CMV co-occurrence was scored with hypergeometric tests, and a repertoire-size bias correction was applied to TCR pairs. In a later analysis, false discovery rates were estimated by permuting HLA or CMV assignments 20 times. In a later analysis, co-occurring TCRs were grouped with DBSCAN, and TCRdist sequence similarity was added when clustering was performed within HLA-allele-positive subsets. Repertoires with fewer than 30,000 or more than 120,000 public chains were left out of co-occurrence clustering, as were five repertoires with anomalous nucleotide sharing. Here the immuneACCESS table is served through TCRdb, limited to in-frame sequences with V and J called. Missing clones are a known gap in these copies; in checked studies unresolved V genes cover under half, and the rest lacks a known reason. V, J and clone size reflect that table, while D and trimming were determined from the DNA. The table for this sample lists about 170,000 clones; around 80% of them were counted only once. Around 3.1% of the sample comes from the top ten.

Details on this clone: The specificity of this receptor is unknown. Base-call qualities are not available, and no considerably larger clone is one nucleotide away.

At the junction V is shortened by 3 bases and J by 8 bases; bases outside the gene matches: 9. The germline V gene (reference sequence) provides CDR1 PRHDT and CDR2 FYEKMQ. There are 15 amino acids in the CDR3, from cysteine to phenylalanine inclusive. The read is trimmed to its CDR3 DNA, 45 bases read in frame from base 1. The cohort was made up of hundreds of healthy bone marrow donors. At the time of sampling, every cohort member was nominally healthy, though immune exposures that went unrecorded were likely present. The donor tested CMV seropositive, placing the donor among the approximately 290 seropositive members of the cohort. A peripheral blood sample was provided by each donor, and peripheral blood mononuclear cells were used for TCR beta sequencing. The Qiagen DNeasy Blood Extraction Kit was used to extract genomic DNA from the blood cell samples.

Sequencing was carried out using PBMCs. The sequence joins TRBV13 to TRBJ1-2; 10 central nucleotides agree with TRBD1. The source is a woman aged 45-59 years in good health and CMV-seropositive. CDR3 loop: CASSLGTGEFRGYTF. The bases are TGTGCCAGCAGCTTGGGGACAGGGGAATTCCGGGGCTACACCTTC.